These 21 T cell receptor beta chains share one sample of origin, sequenced in a study of Graves' ophthalmopathy and Graves' hyperthyroidism. RNA transcripts were the source from which TCR beta CDR3 regions were amplified. An opening RT-PCR round employed HTBI primers and preceded a second-round multiplex PCR. TCRdb reprocessed the multiplex PCR reads with MiXCR, giving one entry per CDR3 protein. The table has approximately 410,000 distinct CDR3 sequences, 15% seen once. Material for sequencing was peripheral blood. The receptors originated from a young woman with stable Graves' hyperthyroidism.

The V and J genes are TRBV2 and TRBJ1-1, with unresolved D. Germline-derived CDR1 and CDR2 are SNHLY and FYNNEI. This CDR3 is built from 15 residues. The V end lost 1 base, the J end lost 1 base, and 10 bases lay between the germline ends. The DNA for the CDR3 is TGTGCCAGCAGTGAAGTAGGATTGGAGAACACTGAAGCTTTCTTT. Translated: CASSEVGLENTEAFF. Using reference TRBV2 and TRBJ1-1 for the parts outside the CDR3, the full variable domain is EPEVTQTPSHQVTQMGQEVILRCVPISNHLYFYWYRQILGQKVEFLVSFYNNEISEKSEIFDDQFSVERPDGSNFTLKIRSTKLEDSAMYFCASSEVGLENTEAFFGQGTRLTVV.

This clonotype was found many times. The rearrangement links TRBV15 to TRBJ2-7; no clear D. The germline V gene has CDR1 LNHNV and CDR2 YYDKDF (reference sequence). The CDR3 extends over 16 amino acids. With 0 bases removed from V and 0 bases from J, the gap between germline ends came to 12 bases. CDR3 loop: CATSRDLLGLSYEQYF. The CDR3 DNA follows: TGTGCCACCAGCAGAGATCTCTTGGGTCTCTCCTACGAGCAGTACTTC.

The chain couples TRBV15 to TRBJ2-5; 7 bases align to TRBD2. The V gene end was trimmed by 3 bases and the J gene end by 5 bases; junction bases not matched to a gene: 6. The CDR3 contains 14 residues. Per the germline V gene, CDR1 is LNHNV and CDR2 is YYDKDF (reference sequence). The CDR3 spells CATSRDTSDETQYF. Written as DNA, the CDR3 is TGTGCCACCAGCAGGGATACTAGCGATGAGACCCAGTACTTC.

This clonotype occurred many times. The rearrangement uses TRBV24-1 and TRBJ1-1, with D uncertain. V lost 6 bases, J lost 0 bases, and 7 bases lay in between. CDR1 is KGHDR and CDR2 is SFDVKD in the germline V gene. This CDR3 has 13 amino acids. CDR3 sequence: CATSLGLNTEAFF. CDR3 in DNA: TGTGCCACCAGTTTGGGTTTGAACACTGAAGCTTTCTTT.

The V gene is TRBV11-1, the J gene TRBJ2-7; 7 nucleotides match TRBD1. Germline assignment: CDR1 SGHAT and CDR2 FQDESV (reference sequence). The CDR3 contains 17 residues. V lost 5 bases, J lost 4 bases, and 17 bases stayed unmatched. CDR3 protein: CASSLIGGRQSLYEQYF. The CDR3, as DNA: TGTGCCAGCAGCCTTATAGGGGGCCGGCAATCTCTTTACGAGCAGTACTTC.

This clonotype was observed many times. CDR3 sequence reads: CASSENTGELFF. CDR3 coding DNA: TGTGCCAGCAGCGAGAACACCGGGGAGCTGTTTTTT. The V and J genes are TRBV6-1 and TRBJ2-2; D gene uncertain. CDR1 and CDR2 (germline): MNHNS, SASEGT. This CDR3 is built from 12 residues. The V end was cut by 6 bases, the J end by 1 base, with 3 bases between.

Notes on this clonotype: A much larger clone differs by one base, so this may be a read error. Because it lacks the conserved phenylalanine or tryptophan at the end, this CDR3 is likely a read error. The chain combines TRBV4-3 with TRBJ2-2; TRBD1 agrees at 10 bases. This CDR3 comprises 17 residues. V lost 3 bases, J lost 6 bases, and 10 bases stayed unmatched. Germline CDR1 LGHNA, CDR2 YSLEER. CDR3 amino acids: CASSQIGTGVWAGELFL. The CDR3 DNA is TGCGCCAGCAGCCAGATCGGGACAGGGGTATGGGCCGGGGAGCTGTTTCTT.

This clonotype was detected many times. CDR3 region: CASSLGDRAEAFF. The CDR3 DNA reads TGTGCCAGCAGCTTGGGGGACAGAGCTGAAGCTTTCTTT. The chain has TRBV11-3 and TRBJ1-1; 7 nucleotides agree with TRBD1. Germline CDR1 is SGHNT and CDR2 is YENEEA. This CDR3 has 13 residues. V shed 3 bases, J shed 6 bases, and the junction held 4 bases outside the gene matches.

The gene calls are TRBV6-4 and TRBJ2-7; unclear D gene. Germline CDR1 reads MRHNA; CDR2 reads SNTAGT. The CDR3 is 13 amino acids. Trimming removed 3 bases from V and 6 bases from J, with 12 bases in between. CDR3 DNA sequence: TGTGCCAGCAGTGAAACGAGGTGGGGCGAGCAGTACTTC. This encodes CASSETRWGEQYF.

The V gene is TRBV11-2, the J gene TRBJ2-2; 7 nucleotides match TRBD2. Per germline, CDR1 SGHAT and CDR2 FQNNGV. The length of the CDR3 is 17 residues. Trimming removed 6 bases from V and 3 bases from J; junction bases left unmatched: 13. The CDR3 bases are TGTGCCAGCAGTCCAGGCGGGGGACGCCCGGACACCGGGGAGCTGTTTTTT. Translation: CASSPGGGRPDTGELFF.

This clonotype has more than one count but fewer than ten. V gene TRBV9 combines with J gene TRBJ2-2; D is perhaps TRBD2 (5 bases). The CDR3 is 13 residues long. Trimming shortened V by 0 bases and J by 6 bases, and 6 bases separated the two germline ends. Germline lookup yields CDR1 SGDLS and CDR2 YYNGEE. In nucleotides, the CDR3 is TGTGCCAGCAGCGTAGCGGAGGCCGGGGAGCTGTTTTTT. Protein sequence: CASSVAEAGELFF.

This clonotype was detected ten times or more. The chain has TRBV2 and TRBJ1-2, with D possibly TRBD1 on 6 matching bases. V lost 6 bases and J lost 4, with 18 bases in between. CDR3 length: 15 residues. CDR1 is SNHLY, CDR2 FYNNEI, per germline. The CDR3 loop is CASREGQANSYGYTF. The CDR3, as DNA: TGTGCCAGCAGGGAGGGACAAGCTAATAGCTATGGCTACACCTTC. Variable domain in full (rest from reference TRBV2 and TRBJ1-2): EPEVTQTPSHQVTQMGQEVILRCVPISNHLYFYWYRQILGQKVEFLVSFYNNEISEKSEIFDDQFSVERPDGSNFTLKIRSTKLEDSAMYFCASREGQANSYGYTFGSGTRLTVV.

For this clonotype: It is likely a read error, because the conserved phenylalanine at the end of the CDR3 is missing. Because the CDR3's place on the DNA is in doubt, the DNA is left out and the CDR3 is given as listed by TCRdb. V gene TRBV6-1 combines with J gene TRBJ2-6. Germline-derived CDR1 and CDR2 are MNHNS and SASEGT. The CDR3 totals 15 residues, both ends included. Here the CDR3 reads CASRKRGPGANVLTV.

This clonotype was counted ten times or more. CDR3 region: CASNRVQGGTEAFF. CDR3 DNA sequence: TGTGCCAGCAACCGGGTACAGGGGGGAACTGAAGCTTTCTTT. The J gene is TRBJ1-1, the V gene TRBV6-2 or TRBV6-3, with 8 bases identical to TRBD1. The V gene end was trimmed by 7 bases and the J gene end by 5 bases; junction bases not matched to a gene: 9. This CDR3 region has 14 residues. The V gene's germline CDR1 is MNHEY and CDR2 SVGEGT.

This clonotype was seen only a few times. The chain links TRBV4-1 to TRBJ1-5, with 9 bases that match TRBD1. CDR3 length: 16 residues. The V gene end was trimmed by 0 bases and the J gene end by 3 bases; junction bases not matched to a gene: 3. CDR1 is MGHRA and CDR2 is YSYEKL in the germline V gene. The CDR3 DNA follows: TGCGCCAGCAGCCAAGATGGGACAGGGAACAATCAGCCCCAGCATTTT. Translation: CASSQDGTGNNQPQHF.

The table lists this clonotype with many counts. The V call is TRBV27, the J call TRBJ1-6; the match to TRBD1 covers 8 bases. V lost 7 bases, J lost 0 bases, and 14 bases stayed unmatched. The CDR3 extends over 19 amino acids. The V gene's germline CDR1 is MNHEY and CDR2 SMNVEV (reference sequence). The CDR3 loop reads CASKKGQGAVSSYNSPLHF. Here the CDR3 DNA reads TGTGCCAGCAAAAAAGGCCAGGGGGCGGTCAGCTCCTATAATTCACCCCTCCACTTT.

This clonotype was recorded at least ten times. The rearrangement joins TRBV12-3 or TRBV12-4 to TRBJ1-2; D possibly corresponds to TRBD1 (6 bases). The germline V and J ends were trimmed by 2 bases and 1 base, with 8 bases remaining between them. The CDR3 has 14 amino acids. The CDR3 DNA follows: TGTGCCAGCAGTTTAACAGGGAATAACTATGGCTACACCTTC. This gives the protein CASSLTGNNYGYTF.

The chain carries TRBV6-1 and TRBJ2-7; a weak D match, TRBD2 (5 bases). Germline lookup yields CDR1 MNHNS and CDR2 SASEGT. Between the trimmed V and J ends, which lost 2 bases and 4 bases, there was a span of 12 bases. This CDR3 has 14 residues. For the CDR3, the DNA is TGTGCCAGCAGTGAACAAACGCGGGCGTACGAGCAGTACTTC. The encoded protein is CASSEQTRAYEQYF.

The chain is built from TRBV12-3 or TRBV12-4 and TRBJ1-2, with 10 nucleotides matching TRBD1. The CDR3 contains 13 residues. The J segment lost 8 bases and the V segment lost 6 bases, leaving 6 bases of the junction unmatched. The CDR3 region has the DNA TGTGCCAGCAGACTAGGGACAGGGGAGGGCTACACCTTC. Its protein product is CASRLGTGEGYTF.

This clonotype was recorded many times. V is TRBV7-2 and J is TRBJ2-7, with D possibly being TRBD2 (7 bases). The length of the CDR3 is 15 residues. V gave up 5 bases and J gave up 3 bases, with 17 bases separating them. In germline, CDR1 is SGHTA, CDR2 FQGNSA. DNA of the CDR3: TGTGCCAGCAGCCCGAGGGGGGGGCGGTTCTACGAGCAGTACTTC. The encoded protein is CASSPRGGRFYEQYF.

CDR3 protein: CASSYIRSTEAFF. The CDR3 DNA reads TGTGCCAGCAGTTACATTAGGAGCACTGAAGCTTTCTTT. The chain employs TRBV6-2 or TRBV6-3 and TRBJ1-1, with D unclear. Trimming left V 2 bases short and J 4 bases short, with 8 bases between. CDR1 and CDR2 from the germline V gene are MNHEY and SVGEGT. This CDR3 is 13 amino acids long.